The clone carrying this T cell receptor beta chain was seen a single time. The sample comes from a study of control samples from healthy donors and cancer patients. This CDR3 is 15 amino acids long. V shed 6 bases and J 7 bases; nucleotides not matched to a gene: 8. Germline V gives CDR1 SEHNR, CDR2 FQNEAQ (reference sequence). The table came from immunoSEQ multiplex PCR; TCRdb's copy has only in-frame clones and leaves some out. The profile shows approximately 86,000 clones, over 90% of them singletons. This receptor was obtained from a woman in her thirties in good health. Sequencing input: blood. The rearrangement uses TRBV7-9 and TRBJ1-6; 8 bases are a match to TRBD1. This CDR3 is CASRTTDRENSPLHF. CDR3 nucleotide sequence: TGTGCCAGCAGAACCACGGACAGGGAAAATTCACCCCTCCACTTT.